This entry lists 13 T cell receptor beta chains sequenced from one sample in a study of early T cells in non-severe SARS-CoV-2 infection. TCRdb ran MiXCR on the 5' RACE reads and lists one entry per CDR3 protein. The repertoire holds 100,000 to 150,000 distinct CDR3 sequences, with 14% to 15% as singletons. Sequenced sample: whole blood. Receptors were obtained from an adult who was a healthcare worker with PCR-confirmed SARS-CoV-2 infection or an uninfected control (not recorded which).

This clonotype showed up many times. The rearrangement uses TRBV20-1 and TRBJ1-1; D not resolved. Trimming took off 5 bases at V and 5 bases at J, with 18 bases between the two ends. This CDR3 has 14 residues. Germline V CDR1 and CDR2: DFQATT, SNEGSKA (reference sequence). In DNA form, the CDR3 reads TGCAGTGCTTACAGTGGGCTCGATCGGACTGAAGCTTTCTTT. The encoded protein is CSAYSGLDRTEAFF.

The chain carries TRBV6-6 and TRBJ2-1, with a weak D call TRBD2 (5 bases). Germline assignment: CDR1 MNHNY and CDR2 SVGAGI (reference sequence). The CDR3 is made up of 12 amino acids. Trimming removed 6 bases from V and 8 bases from J, with 11 bases in between. CDR3 amino acids: CASRTEGHEQFF. CDR3 in DNA: TGTGCCAGCAGAACCGAGGGCCATGAGCAGTTCTTC.

A few counts support this clonotype. The CDR3 spells CASSSRGSPLHF. CDR3 coding DNA: TGTGCCAGCAGTTCAAGGGGTTCACCCCTCCACTTT. The V gene is TRBV25-1, the J gene TRBJ1-6, with D possibly being TRBD1 (5 bases). The length of the CDR3 is 12 residues. Looked up from germline, CDR1 is MGHDK and CDR2 is SYGVNS. The germline V and J ends were trimmed by 5 bases and 9 bases, with 8 bases remaining between them.

This chain joins TRBV5-1 and TRBJ1-6; D is unclear. This CDR3 comprises 14 residues. Trimming cost V 4 bases and J 6 bases, with 11 bases left between them. Looked up from germline, CDR1 is SGHRS and CDR2 is YFSETQ. This CDR3 is CASSNGRINSPLHF. The CDR3 region has the DNA TGCGCCAGCAGCAATGGACGGATTAATTCACCCCTCCACTTT. The variable domain in full, completed from reference TRBV5-1 and TRBJ1-6, reads KAGVTQTPRYLIKTRGQQVTLSCSPISGHRSVSWYQQTPGQGLQFLFEYFSETQRNKGNFPGRFSGRQFSNSRSEMNVSTLELGDSALYLCASSNGRINSPLHFGNGTRLTVT.

This clonotype was recorded a few times. The rearrangement uses TRBV7-9 and TRBJ1-2; D possibly corresponds to TRBD1 (6 bases). Trimming took 1 base from V and 4 from J, leaving 13 bases between them. Germline-derived CDR1 and CDR2 are SEHNR and FQNEAQ (reference sequence). CDR3 length: 15 amino acids. The CDR3 DNA reads TGTGCCAGCAGCTTAGAAGCAGGGGTGCCCTATGGCTACACCTTC. It is translated as CASSLEAGVPYGYTF.

The chain links TRBV6-2 or TRBV6-3 to TRBJ2-6; D call uncertain. V was trimmed by 4 bases and J by 2 bases, leaving 6 bases between them. Germline lookup yields CDR1 MNHEY and CDR2 SVGEGT. The CDR3 runs 14 residues. The CDR3 loop reads CASSFPPGANVLTF. The CDR3 coding sequence is TGTGCCAGCAGTTTCCCACCTGGGGCCAACGTCCTGACTTTC.

In its sample, this clonotype was seen a few times. The rearrangement links TRBV27 to TRBJ2-5, with 11 nucleotides matching TRBD2. In germline, CDR1 is MNHEY, CDR2 SMNVEV (reference sequence). The CDR3 totals 15 residues. Trimming cost V 5 bases and J 2 bases; bases outside gene matches: 4. The CDR3 sequence is CASSIRLAGQETQYF. The CDR3 DNA is TGTGCCAGCAGTATCCGACTAGCGGGGCAAGAGACCCAGTACTTC.

The rearrangement links TRBV2 to TRBJ2-7, with a tentative D call TRBD1 (6 bases). The CDR3 is 13 residues long. V lost 7 bases to trimming and J lost 0 bases, with 10 bases between them. Germline values: CDR1 SNHLY, CDR2 FYNNEI. The CDR3 region is CASTWTDSYEQYF. Written as DNA, the CDR3 is TGTGCCAGCACTTGGACAGACTCCTACGAGCAGTACTTC.

This clonotype was seen a handful of times. The chain couples TRBV20-1 to TRBJ1-2; D unresolved. There are 14 residues in the CDR3. Germline CDR1 reads DFQATT; CDR2 reads SNEGSKA (reference sequence). V gave up 0 bases and J gave up 4 bases, with 12 bases separating them. The CDR3, as DNA: TGCAGTGCTAGAGACCTCTTGGGGAGCTATGGCTACACCTTC. Amino acids: CSARDLLGSYGYTF.

This clonotype appeared a few times. The chain carries TRBV9 and TRBJ2-2, with 11 bases matching TRBD2. The CDR3 is 18 residues long. Germline CDR1 is SGDLS and CDR2 is YYNGEE. V trimming: 0 bases; J trimming: 4 bases; junction bases outside the gene matches: 8. The CDR3 nucleotides read TGTGCCAGCAGCGTAGGGGCTAGCGGGGGGCACACCACCGGGGAGCTGTTTTTT. Protein: CASSVGASGGHTTGELFF. The whole variable domain, filled in from reference TRBV9 and TRBJ2-2, reads DSGVTQTPKHLITATGQRVTLRCSPRSGDLSVYWYQQSLDQGLQFLIQYYNGEERAKGNILERFSAQQFPDLHSELNLSSLELGDSALYFCASSVGASGGHTTGELFFGEGSRLTVL.

Remarks on this clonotype: No conserved phenylalanine or tryptophan ends this CDR3, so it is likely a read error. V is TRBV7-9 and J is TRBJ1-2, with TRBD1 matching over 11 bases. The CDR3 is 14 amino acids. Trimming removed 4 bases from V and 4 bases from J; junction bases left unmatched: 2. Looked up from germline, CDR1 is SEHNR and CDR2 is FQNEAQ (reference sequence). The CDR3 DNA reads as TGTGCCAGCAGCTCCGGACAGGGGGCCTATGGCTACACCTAC. It is translated as CASSSGQGAYGYTY.

This clonotype occurred a few times. V gene TRBV20-1 combines with J gene TRBJ2-4; 7 nucleotides align to TRBD1. The CDR3 has 11 residues. Germline loops: CDR1 DFQATT, CDR2 SNEGSKA (reference sequence). CDR3 residues: CKGTDGNIQYF. CDR3 sequence (DNA): TGCAAAGGGACAGACGGAAACATTCAGTACTTC.

This chain joins TRBV18 and TRBJ1-4, with a weak D call TRBD1 (6 bases). CDR3 length: 17 residues. The V gene lost 5 bases and the J gene lost 10 bases, with 26 bases spanning the gap. Germline loops: CDR1 KGHSH, CDR2 LQKENI. The CDR3, as DNA: TGTGCCAGCTCATCAATCTTACAACAGGGTACCTACGGAAAACTGTTTTTT. It yields the protein CASSSILQQGTYGKLFF.